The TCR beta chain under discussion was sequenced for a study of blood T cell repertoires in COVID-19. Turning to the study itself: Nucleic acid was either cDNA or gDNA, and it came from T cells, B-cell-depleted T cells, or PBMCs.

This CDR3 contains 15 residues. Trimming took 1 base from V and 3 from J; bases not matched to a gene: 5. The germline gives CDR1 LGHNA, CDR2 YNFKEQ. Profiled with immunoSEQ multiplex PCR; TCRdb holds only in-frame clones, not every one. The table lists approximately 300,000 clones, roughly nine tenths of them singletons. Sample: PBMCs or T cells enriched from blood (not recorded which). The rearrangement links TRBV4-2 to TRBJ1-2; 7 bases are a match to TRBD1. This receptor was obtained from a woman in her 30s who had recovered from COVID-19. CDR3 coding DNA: TGTGCCAGCAGCCAAGTGACAGGGAGCGACTATGGCTACACCTTC. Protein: CASSQVTGSDYGYTF.